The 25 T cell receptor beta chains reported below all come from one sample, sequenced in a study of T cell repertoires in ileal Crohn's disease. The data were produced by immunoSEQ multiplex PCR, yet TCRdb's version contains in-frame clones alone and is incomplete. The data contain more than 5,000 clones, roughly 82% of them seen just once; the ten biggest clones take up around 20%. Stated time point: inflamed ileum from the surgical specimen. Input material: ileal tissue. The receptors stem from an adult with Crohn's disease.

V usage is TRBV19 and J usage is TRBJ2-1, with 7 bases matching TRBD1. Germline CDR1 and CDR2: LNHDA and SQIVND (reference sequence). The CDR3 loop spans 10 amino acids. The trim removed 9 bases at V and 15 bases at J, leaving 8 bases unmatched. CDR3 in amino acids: CARTGAPGFF. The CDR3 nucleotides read TGTGCCAGAACAGGGGCCCCGGGGTTCTTC.

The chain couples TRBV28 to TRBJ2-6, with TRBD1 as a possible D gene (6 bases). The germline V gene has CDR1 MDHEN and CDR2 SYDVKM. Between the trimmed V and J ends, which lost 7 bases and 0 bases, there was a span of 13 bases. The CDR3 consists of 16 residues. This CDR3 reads CASTQAGASGANVLTF. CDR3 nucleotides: TGTGCCAGCACCCAGGCAGGGGCCTCTGGGGCCAACGTCCTGACTTTC.

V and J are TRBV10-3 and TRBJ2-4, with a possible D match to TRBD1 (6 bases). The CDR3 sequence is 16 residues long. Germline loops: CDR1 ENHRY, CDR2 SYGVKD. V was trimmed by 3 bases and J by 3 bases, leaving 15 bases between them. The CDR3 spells CAISESQGSSKNIQYF. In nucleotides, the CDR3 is TGTGCCATCAGTGAATCACAGGGTAGTAGCAAAAACATTCAGTACTTC.

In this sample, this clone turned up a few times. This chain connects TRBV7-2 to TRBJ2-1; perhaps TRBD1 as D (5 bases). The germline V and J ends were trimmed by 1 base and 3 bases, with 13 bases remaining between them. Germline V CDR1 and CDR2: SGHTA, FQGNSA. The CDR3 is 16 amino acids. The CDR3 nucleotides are TGTGCCAGCAGCTTAGTGATAGGGCAGGGCTACAATGAGCAGTTCTTC. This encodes CASSLVIGQGYNEQFF. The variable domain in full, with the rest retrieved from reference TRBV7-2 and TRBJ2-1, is GAGVSQSPSNKVTEKGKDVELRCDPISGHTALYWYRQSLGQGLEFLIYFQGNSAPDKSGLPSDRFSAERTGGSVSTLTIQRTQQEDSAVYLCASSLVIGQGYNEQFFGPGTRLTVL.

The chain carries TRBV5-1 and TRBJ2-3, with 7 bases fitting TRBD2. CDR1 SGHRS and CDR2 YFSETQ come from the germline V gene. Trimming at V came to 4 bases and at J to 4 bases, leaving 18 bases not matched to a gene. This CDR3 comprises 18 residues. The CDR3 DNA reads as TGCGCCAGCAGCCTTGACCAACGGGTCGCCCGGGGGGCAGATACGCAGTATTTT. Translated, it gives CASSLDQRVARGADTQYF.

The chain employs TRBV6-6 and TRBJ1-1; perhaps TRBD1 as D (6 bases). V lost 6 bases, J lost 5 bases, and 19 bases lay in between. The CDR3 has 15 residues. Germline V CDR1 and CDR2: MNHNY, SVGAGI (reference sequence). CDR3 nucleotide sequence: TGTGCCAGCAGACCATTTACAGGGCGGGAGACTGAAGCTTTCTTT. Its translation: CASRPFTGRETEAFF.

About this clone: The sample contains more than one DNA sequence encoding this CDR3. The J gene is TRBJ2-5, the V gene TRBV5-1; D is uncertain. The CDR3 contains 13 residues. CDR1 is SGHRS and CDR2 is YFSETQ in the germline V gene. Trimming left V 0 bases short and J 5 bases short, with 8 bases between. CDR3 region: CASSLALGETQYF. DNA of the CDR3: TGCGCCAGCAGCTTGGCCCTAGGCGAGACCCAGTACTTC. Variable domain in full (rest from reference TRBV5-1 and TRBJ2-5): KAGVTQTPRYLIKTRGQQVTLSCSPISGHRSVSWYQQTPGQGLQFLFEYFSETQRNKGNFPGRFSGRQFSNSRSEMNVSTLELGDSALYLCASSLALGETQYFGPGTRLLVL.

The CDR3 loop is CASSLDRTGPYNEQFF. DNA for the CDR3: TGTGCCAGCAGCTTAGATCGGACAGGGCCCTACAATGAGCAGTTCTTC. The chain joins TRBV11-3 to TRBJ2-1; 8 bases line up with TRBD1. Germline assignment: CDR1 SGHNT and CDR2 YENEEA. Trimming took 0 bases from V and 2 from J; bases not matched to a gene: 3. The CDR3 is 16 amino acids.

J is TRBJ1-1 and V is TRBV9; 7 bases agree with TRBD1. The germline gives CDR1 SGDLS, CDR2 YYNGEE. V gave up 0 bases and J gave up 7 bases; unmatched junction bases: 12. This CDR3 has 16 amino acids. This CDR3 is CASSVASSLRQGEAFF. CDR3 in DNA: TGTGCCAGCAGCGTAGCCTCCTCACTTAGACAGGGTGAAGCTTTCTTT.

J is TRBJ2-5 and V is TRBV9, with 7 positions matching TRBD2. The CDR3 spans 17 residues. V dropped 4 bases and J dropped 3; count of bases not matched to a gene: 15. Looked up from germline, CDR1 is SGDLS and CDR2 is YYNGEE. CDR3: CASSHPSLGLAEETQYF. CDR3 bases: TGTGCCAGCAGCCACCCCAGCCTGGGGCTAGCGGAAGAGACCCAGTACTTC.

As DNA, the CDR3 is TGTGCCAGCAGCTTAGTTCCAGATACGCAGTATTTT. Amino acids: CASSLVPDTQYF. The V and J genes are TRBV11-2 and TRBJ2-3; D unclear. Germline V gene lookup returns CDR1 SGHAT and CDR2 FQNNGV. Trimming took off 1 base at V and 4 bases at J, with 3 bases between the two ends. This CDR3 has 12 amino acids.

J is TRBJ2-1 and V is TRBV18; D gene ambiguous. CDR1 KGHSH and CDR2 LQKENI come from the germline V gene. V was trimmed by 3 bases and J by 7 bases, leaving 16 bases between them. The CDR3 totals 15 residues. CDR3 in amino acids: CASSPDTVGLNEQFF. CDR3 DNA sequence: TGTGCCAGCTCACCTGATACAGTAGGGCTAAATGAGCAGTTCTTC.

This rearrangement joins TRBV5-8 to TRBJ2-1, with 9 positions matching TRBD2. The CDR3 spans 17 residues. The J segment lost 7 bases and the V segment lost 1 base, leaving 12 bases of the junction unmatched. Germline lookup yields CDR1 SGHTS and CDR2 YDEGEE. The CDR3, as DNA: TGTGCCAGCAGCTTGCCGGCGGGTAGCGGGAGAGATAATGAGCAGTTCTTC. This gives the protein CASSLPAGSGRDNEQFF.

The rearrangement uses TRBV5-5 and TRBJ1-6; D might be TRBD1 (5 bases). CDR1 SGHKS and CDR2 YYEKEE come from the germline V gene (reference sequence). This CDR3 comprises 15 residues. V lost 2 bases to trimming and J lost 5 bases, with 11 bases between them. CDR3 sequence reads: CASSFTTGDNSPLHF. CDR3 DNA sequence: TGTGCCAGCAGCTTTACTACAGGTGATAATTCACCCCTCCACTTT.

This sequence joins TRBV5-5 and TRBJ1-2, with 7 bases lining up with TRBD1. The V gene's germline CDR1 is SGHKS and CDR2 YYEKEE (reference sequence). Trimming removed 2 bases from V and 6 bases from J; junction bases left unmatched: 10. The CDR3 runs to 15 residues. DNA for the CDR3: TGTGCCAGCAGCTTCAGACAGGGTGAAGGCGATGGCTACACCTTC. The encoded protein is CASSFRQGEGDGYTF.

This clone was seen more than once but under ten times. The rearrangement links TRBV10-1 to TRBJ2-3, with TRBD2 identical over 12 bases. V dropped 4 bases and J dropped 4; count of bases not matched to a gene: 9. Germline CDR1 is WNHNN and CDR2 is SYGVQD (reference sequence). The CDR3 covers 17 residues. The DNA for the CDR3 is TGCGCCAGCAGTGGGAGACTAGCGGGAGAGGTCGCAGATACGCAGTATTTT. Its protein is CASSGRLAGEVADTQYF.

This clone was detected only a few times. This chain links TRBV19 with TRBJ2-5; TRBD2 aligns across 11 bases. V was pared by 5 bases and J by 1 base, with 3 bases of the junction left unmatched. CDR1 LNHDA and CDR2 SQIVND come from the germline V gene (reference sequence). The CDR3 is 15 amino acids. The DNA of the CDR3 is TGTGCCAGTAGTCCACTAGCGGGAGTCCAAGAGACCCAGTACTTC. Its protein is CASSPLAGVQETQYF.

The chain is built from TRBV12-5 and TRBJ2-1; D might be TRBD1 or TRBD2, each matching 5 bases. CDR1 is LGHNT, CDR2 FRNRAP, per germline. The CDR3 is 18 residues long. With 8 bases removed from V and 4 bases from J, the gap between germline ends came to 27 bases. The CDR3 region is CASSARGRGLERYNEQFF. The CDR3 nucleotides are TGTGCTAGTTCCGCCCGGGGACGAGGGCTAGAAAGATACAATGAGCAGTTCTTC. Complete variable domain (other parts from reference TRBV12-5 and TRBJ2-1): DARVTQTPRHKVTEMGQEVTMRCQPILGHNTVFWYRQTMMQGLELLAYFRNRAPLDDSGMPKDRFSAEMPDATLATLKIQPSEPRDSAVYFCASSARGRGLERYNEQFFGPGTRLTVL.

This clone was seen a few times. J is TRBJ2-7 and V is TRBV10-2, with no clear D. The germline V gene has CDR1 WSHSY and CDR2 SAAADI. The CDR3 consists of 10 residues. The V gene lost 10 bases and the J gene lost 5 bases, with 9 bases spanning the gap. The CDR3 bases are TGCGCCACCTCCCACCACGAGCAGTACTTC. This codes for CATSHHEQYF.

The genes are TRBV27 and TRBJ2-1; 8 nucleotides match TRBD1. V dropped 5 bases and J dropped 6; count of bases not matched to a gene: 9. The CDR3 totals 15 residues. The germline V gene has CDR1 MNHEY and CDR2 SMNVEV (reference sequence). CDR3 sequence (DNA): TGTGCCAGCAGTACTAACCGGGACAGGTCCAATGAGCAGTTCTTC. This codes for CASSTNRDRSNEQFF.

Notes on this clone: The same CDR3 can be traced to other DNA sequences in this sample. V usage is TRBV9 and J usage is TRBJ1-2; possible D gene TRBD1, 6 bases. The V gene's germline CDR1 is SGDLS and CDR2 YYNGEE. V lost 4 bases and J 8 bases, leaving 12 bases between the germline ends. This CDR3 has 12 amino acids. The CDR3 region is CASSLGGRGYTF. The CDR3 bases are TGTGCCAGCAGCTTAGGGGGGCGAGGCTACACCTTC.

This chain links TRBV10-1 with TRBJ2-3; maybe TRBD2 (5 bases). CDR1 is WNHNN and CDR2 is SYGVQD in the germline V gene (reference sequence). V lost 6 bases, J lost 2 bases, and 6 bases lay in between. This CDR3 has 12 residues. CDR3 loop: CASSGVTDTQYF. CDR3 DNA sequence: TGCGCCAGCAGCGGGGTCACAGATACGCAGTATTTT.

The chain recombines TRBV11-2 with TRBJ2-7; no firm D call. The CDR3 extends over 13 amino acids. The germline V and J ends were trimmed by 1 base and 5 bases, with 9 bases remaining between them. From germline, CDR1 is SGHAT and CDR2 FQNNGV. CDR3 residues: CASSLAPENEQYF. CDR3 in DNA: TGTGCCAGCAGCTTAGCACCAGAGAACGAGCAGTACTTC.

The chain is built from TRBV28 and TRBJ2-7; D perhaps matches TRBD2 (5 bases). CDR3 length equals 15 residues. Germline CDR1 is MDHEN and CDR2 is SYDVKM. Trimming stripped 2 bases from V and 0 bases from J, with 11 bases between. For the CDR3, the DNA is TGTGCCAGCAGTTTAGGGCTCCGGGGCTCCTACGAGCAGTACTTC. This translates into CASSLGLRGSYEQYF.

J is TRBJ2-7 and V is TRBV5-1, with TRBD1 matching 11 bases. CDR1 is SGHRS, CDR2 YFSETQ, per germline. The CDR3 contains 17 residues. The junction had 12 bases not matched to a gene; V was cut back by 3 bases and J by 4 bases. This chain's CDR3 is CASSSPSDRGLGYEQYF. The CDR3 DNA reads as TGCGCCAGCAGCTCACCATCGGACAGGGGGCTAGGTTACGAGCAGTACTTC.